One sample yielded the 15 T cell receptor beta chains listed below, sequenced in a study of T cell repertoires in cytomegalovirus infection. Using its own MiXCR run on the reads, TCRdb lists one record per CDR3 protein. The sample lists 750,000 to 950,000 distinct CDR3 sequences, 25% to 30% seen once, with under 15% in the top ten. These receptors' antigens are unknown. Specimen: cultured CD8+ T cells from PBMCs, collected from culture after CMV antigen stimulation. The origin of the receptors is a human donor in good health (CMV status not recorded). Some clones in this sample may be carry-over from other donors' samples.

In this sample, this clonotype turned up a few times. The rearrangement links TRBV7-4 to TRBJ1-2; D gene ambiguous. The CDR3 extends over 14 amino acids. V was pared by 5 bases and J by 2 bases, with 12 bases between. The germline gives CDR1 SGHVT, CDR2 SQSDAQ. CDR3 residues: CASSPLALNYGYTF. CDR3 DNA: TGTGCCAGCAGCCCCTTGGCCCTAAACTATGGCTACACCTTC.

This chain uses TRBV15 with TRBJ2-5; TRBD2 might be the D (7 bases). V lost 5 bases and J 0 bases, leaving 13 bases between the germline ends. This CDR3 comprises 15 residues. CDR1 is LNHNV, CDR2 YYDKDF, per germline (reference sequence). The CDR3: CATSGGRGNQETQYF. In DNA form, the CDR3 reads TGTGCCACCAGCGGGGGGCGGGGGAACCAAGAGACCCAGTACTTC.

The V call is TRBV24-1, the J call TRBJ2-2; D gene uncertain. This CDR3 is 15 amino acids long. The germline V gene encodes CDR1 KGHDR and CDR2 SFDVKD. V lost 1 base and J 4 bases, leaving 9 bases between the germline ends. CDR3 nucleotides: TGTGCCACCAGTGATTTTCCCGAGACCACCGGGGAGCTGTTTTTT. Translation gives CATSDFPETTGELFF.

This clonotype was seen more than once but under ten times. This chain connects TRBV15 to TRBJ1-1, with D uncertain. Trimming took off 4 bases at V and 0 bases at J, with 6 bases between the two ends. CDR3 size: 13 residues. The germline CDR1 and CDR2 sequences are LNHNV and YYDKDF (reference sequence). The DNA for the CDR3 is TGTGCCACCAGCAACCTGATGAACACTGAAGCTTTCTTT. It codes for CATSNLMNTEAFF.

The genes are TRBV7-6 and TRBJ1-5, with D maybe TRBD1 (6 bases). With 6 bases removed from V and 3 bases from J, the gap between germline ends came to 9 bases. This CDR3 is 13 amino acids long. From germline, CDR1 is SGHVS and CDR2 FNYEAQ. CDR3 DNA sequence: TGTGCCAGCAGTACAGGGTACAATCAGCCCCAGCATTTT. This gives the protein CASSTGYNQPQHF.

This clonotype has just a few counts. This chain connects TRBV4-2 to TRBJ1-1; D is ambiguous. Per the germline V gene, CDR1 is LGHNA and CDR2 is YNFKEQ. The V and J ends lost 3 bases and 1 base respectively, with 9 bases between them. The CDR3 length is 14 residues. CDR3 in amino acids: CASSHETSNTEAFF. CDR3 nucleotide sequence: TGTGCCAGCAGCCACGAGACATCGAACACTGAAGCTTTCTTT.

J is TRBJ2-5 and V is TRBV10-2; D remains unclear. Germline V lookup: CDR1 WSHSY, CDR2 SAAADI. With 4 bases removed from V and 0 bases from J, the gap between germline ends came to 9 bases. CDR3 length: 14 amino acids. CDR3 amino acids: CASSGNPYQETQYF. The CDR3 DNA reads TGCGCCAGCAGTGGGAACCCGTACCAAGAGACCCAGTACTTC.

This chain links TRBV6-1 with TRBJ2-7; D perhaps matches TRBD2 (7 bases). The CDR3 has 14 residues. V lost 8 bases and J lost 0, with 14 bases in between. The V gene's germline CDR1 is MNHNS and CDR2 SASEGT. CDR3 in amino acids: CASGAGASSYEQYV. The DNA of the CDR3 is TGTGCCAGCGGTGCGGGGGCCAGCTCCTACGAGCAGTACGTC.

The CDR3: CASSQDWTDDSPLHF. DNA for the CDR3: TGCGCCAGCAGCCAAGATTGGACAGACGATTCACCCCTCCACTTT. This chain links TRBV4-3 with TRBJ1-6, with D possibly TRBD1 on 6 matching bases. The germline V and J ends were trimmed by 0 bases and 8 bases, with 11 bases remaining between them. CDR3 length: 15 amino acids. Germline V gene data show CDR1 as LGHNA and CDR2 as YSLEER.

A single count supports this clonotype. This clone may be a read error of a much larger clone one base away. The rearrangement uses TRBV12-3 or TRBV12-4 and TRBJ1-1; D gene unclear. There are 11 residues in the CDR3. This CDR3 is CASSLSREVFF. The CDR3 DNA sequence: TGTGCCAGCAGTTTGAGCCGTGAAGTTTTCTTT.

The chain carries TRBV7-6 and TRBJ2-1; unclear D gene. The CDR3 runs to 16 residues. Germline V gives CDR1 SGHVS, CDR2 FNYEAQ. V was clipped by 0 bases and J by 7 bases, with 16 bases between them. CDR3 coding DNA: TGTGCCAGCAGCTTAGCGCATGGTCCATCGGCGAATGAGCAGTTCTTC. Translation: CASSLAHGPSANEQFF.

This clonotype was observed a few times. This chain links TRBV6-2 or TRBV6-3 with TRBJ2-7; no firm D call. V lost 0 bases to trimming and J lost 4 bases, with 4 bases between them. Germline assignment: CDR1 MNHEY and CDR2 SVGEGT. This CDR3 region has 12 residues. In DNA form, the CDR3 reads TGTGCCAGCAGTTACTCTAAGTACGAGCAGTACTTC. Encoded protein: CASSYSKYEQYF.

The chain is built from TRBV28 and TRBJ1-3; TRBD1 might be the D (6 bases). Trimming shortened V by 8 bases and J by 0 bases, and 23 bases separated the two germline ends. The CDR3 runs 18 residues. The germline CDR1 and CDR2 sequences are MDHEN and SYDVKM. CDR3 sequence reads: CASVSGSDSRYSGNTIYF. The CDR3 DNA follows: TGTGCCAGCGTCAGTGGGTCGGACAGTCGATACTCTGGAAACACCATATATTTT. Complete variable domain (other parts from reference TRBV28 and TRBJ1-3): DVKVTQSSRYLVKRTGEKVFLECVQDMDHENMFWYRQDPGLGLRLIYFSYDVKMKEKGDIPEGYSVSREKKERFSLILESASTNQTSMYLCASVSGSDSRYSGNTIYFGEGSWLTVV.

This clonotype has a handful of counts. The CDR3 sequence: CASSLRGAGAEAFF. In nucleotides, the CDR3 is TGTGCCAGCAGCTTAAGAGGGGCGGGAGCTGAAGCTTTCTTT. The chain is built from TRBV7-6 and TRBJ1-1; D perhaps matches TRBD1 (5 bases). Trimming removed 2 bases from V and 6 bases from J, with 13 bases in between. The CDR3 totals 14 residues. The germline V gene encodes CDR1 SGHVS and CDR2 FNYEAQ.

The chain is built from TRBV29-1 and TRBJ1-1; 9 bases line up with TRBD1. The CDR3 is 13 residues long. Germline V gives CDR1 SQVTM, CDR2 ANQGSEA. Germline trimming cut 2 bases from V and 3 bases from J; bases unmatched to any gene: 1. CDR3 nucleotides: TGCAGCGTTGAACGGACAGGGGACACTGAAGCTTTCTTT. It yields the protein CSVERTGDTEAFF.